This T cell receptor beta chain was recorded in a study of blood T cells in healthy people across ages. Broader study findings: Significant beta diversity loss was already apparent by age approximately 40, declining roughly linearly.

A second roughly 6 to 11 cycle PCR used barcoded and J-beta primers. TCRdb re-called the 5' RACE reads with MiXCR, one entry per CDR3 protein. The sample has under 1,100,000 distinct CDR3 sequences, roughly 24% seen once; the top ten hold less than 0.85%. Remarks on this clonotype: Its specificity is unknown.

Germline assignment: CDR1 MNHNS and CDR2 SASEGT. The length of the CDR3 is 14 residues. Germline trimming cut 4 bases from V and 4 bases from J; bases unmatched to any gene: 3. A further study also used this sample, focusing on T cells of mothers and their children. That work contributes: Over 8 million TCR beta CDR3 reads were obtained from each mother, and around 2.8 million from each child.

Sequenced sample: blood. The chain couples TRBV6-1 to TRBJ2-3; 9 nucleotides match TRBD2. The source is a girl aged 2-15 years in good health. In nucleotides, the CDR3 is TGTGCCAGCAGTGGGGGACTAGCATCAGATACGCAGTATTTT. Translated: CASSGGLASDTQYF.